Here is one T cell receptor (beta chain) with its context. Antigen specificity is unknown. The authors' processing: Matches were rare between published virus-specific TCRB sequences and patient CD8+ clones exceeding 1%. Clones were read by immunoSEQ multiplex PCR, and TCRdb kept only the in-frame ones, dropping some. V, J and clone size are those of that table, while D and trimming were read from the DNA. The repertoire has under 20,000 clones, around 85% of them found once; the top ten carry about 7%. Germline V gene sequence: CDR1 SQVTM, CDR2 ANQGSEA. The CDR3 is made up of 11 amino acids. V lost 3 bases and J 3 bases, leaving 5 bases between the germline ends. This sample is drawn from a study of somatic mutations in cytotoxic T cells in rheumatoid arthritis. Study-level information: Collection of patient blood (approximately 27 ml EDTA) took place right after diagnosis, before any treatment. Flow sorting of some V beta antibody-stained T cells reached nearly 100% purity, with V beta1+ cells also TCRB-sequenced. Findings and caveats of the study: Multiple comparisons were not accounted for in the slight TRBV07 underrepresentation seen in rheumatoid arthritis patients.

Sequencing was carried out using CD8+ T cells sorted from blood. This TCR was sampled from a woman aged 40 to 50 with rheumatoid arthritis. This chain links TRBV29-1 with TRBJ1-1; D is unclear. In DNA form, the CDR3 reads TGCAGCGTTGACCGGGACACTGAAGCTTTCTTT. It encodes CSVDRDTEAFF. Together with reference TRBV29-1 and TRBJ1-1, the CDR3 gives the full variable domain: SAVISQKPSRDICQRGTSLTIQCQVDSQVTMMFWYRQQPGQSLTLIATANQGSEATYESGFVIDKFPISRPNLTFSTLTVSNMSPEDSSIYLCSVDRDTEAFFGQGTRLTVV.